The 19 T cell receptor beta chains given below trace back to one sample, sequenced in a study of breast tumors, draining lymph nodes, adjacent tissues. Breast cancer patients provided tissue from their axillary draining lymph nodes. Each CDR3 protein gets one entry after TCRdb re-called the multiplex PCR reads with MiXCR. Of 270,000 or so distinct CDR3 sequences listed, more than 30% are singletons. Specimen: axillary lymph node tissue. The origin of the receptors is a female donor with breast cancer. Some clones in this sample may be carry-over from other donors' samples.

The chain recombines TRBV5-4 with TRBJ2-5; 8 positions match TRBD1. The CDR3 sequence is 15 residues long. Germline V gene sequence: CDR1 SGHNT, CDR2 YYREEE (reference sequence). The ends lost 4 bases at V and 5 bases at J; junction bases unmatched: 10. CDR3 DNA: TGTGCCAGCAGCAGACAGGGGTCTTCTTTTGAGACCCAGTACTTC. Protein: CASSRQGSSFETQYF.

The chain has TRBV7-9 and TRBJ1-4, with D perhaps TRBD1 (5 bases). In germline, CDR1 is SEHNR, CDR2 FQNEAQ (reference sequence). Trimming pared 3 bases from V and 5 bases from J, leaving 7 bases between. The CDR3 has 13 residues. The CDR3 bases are TGTGCCAGCAGCTTGGGGCAGAATGAAAAACTGTTTTTT. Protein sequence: CASSLGQNEKLFF.

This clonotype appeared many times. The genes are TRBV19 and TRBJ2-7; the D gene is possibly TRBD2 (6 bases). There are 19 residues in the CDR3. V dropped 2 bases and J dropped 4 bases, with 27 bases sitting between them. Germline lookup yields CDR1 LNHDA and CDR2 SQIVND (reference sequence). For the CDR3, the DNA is TGTGCCAGTAGTATATCGGCCCCCTTCGGGGGTGCGTGGCCTTACGAGCAGTACTTC. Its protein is CASSISAPFGGAWPYEQYF. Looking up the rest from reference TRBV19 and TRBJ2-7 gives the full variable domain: DGGITQSPKYLFRKEGQNVTLSCEQNLNHDAMYWYRQDPGQGLRLIYYSQIVNDFQKGDIAEGYSVSREKKESFPLTVTSAQKNPTAFYLCASSISAPFGGAWPYEQYFGPGTRLTVT.

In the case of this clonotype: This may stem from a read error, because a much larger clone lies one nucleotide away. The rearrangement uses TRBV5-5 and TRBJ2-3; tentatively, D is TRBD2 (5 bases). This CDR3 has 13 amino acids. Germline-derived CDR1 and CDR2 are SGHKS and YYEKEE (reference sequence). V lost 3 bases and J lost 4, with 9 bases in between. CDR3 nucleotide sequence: TGTGCCAGCAGCTCTTGGACTGCAGATACGCAGTATTTT. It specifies CASSSWTADTQYF.

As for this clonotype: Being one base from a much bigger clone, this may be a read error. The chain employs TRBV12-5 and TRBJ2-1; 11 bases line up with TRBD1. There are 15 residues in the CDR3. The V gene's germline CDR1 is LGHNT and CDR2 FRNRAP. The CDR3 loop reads CASGLGTGGYSEQFF. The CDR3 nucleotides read TGTGCTAGTGGTTTGGGGACAGGGGGCTACAGTGAGCAGTTCTTC.

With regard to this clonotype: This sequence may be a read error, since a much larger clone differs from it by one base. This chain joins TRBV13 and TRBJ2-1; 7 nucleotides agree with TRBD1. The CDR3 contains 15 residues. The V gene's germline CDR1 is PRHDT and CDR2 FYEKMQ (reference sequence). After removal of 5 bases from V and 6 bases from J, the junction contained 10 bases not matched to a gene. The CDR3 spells CASSVRDRDSNEQFF. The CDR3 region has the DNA TGTGCCAGCAGCGTACGCGACAGGGATTCCAATGAGCAGTTCTTC.

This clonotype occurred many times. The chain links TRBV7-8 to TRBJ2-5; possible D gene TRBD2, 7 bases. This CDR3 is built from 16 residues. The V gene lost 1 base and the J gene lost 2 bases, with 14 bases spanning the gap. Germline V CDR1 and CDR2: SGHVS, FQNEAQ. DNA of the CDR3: TGTGCCAGCAGCTTAGTCAAAGGGGGGGGACAAGAGACCCAGTACTTC. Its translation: CASSLVKGGGQETQYF.

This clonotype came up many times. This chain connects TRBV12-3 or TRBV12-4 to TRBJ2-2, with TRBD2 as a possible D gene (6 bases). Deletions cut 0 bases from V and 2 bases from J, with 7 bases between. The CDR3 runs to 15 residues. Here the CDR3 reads CASSLASGNTGELFF. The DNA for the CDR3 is TGTGCCAGCAGTTTAGCTAGCGGAAACACCGGGGAGCTGTTTTTT.

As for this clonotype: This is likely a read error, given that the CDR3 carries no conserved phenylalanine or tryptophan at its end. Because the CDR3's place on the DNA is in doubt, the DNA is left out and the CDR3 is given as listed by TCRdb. CDR3 loop: CASTPVQTS. This chain uses TRBV6-4 with TRBJ2-6. Ends included, the CDR3 has 9 residues. Germline V CDR1 and CDR2: MRHNA, SNTAGT.

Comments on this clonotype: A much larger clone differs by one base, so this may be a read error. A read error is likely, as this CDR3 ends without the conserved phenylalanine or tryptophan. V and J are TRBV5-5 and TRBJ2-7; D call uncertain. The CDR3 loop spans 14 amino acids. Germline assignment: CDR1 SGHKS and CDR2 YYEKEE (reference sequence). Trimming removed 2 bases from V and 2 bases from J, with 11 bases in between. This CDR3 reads CASSLDRVPYEQYL. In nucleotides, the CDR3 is TGTGCCAGCAGCTTAGATCGGGTACCCTACGAGCAGTACCTC.

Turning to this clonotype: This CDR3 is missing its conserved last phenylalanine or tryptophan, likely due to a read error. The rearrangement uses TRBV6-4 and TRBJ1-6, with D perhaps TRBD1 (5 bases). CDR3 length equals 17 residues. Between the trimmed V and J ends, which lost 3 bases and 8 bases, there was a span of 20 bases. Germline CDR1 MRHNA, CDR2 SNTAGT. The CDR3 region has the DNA TGTGCCAGCAGTGAGTACGAGGGGAACAATGAGCATTCACCCCTCCACGTT. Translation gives CASSEYEGNNEHSPLHV.

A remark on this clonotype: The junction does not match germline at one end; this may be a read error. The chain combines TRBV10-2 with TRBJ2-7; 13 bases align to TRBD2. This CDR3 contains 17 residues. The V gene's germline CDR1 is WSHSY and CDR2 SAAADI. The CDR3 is CASSSLAGGPRTYEQYF. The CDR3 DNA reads TGTGCCAGCAGCTCACTAGCGGGAGGGCCAAGGACCTACGAGCAGTACTTC.

CDR3 loop: CASSVQDNYGYTF. The CDR3 coding sequence is TGTGCCAGTAGTGTACAGGACAACTATGGCTACACCTTC. J is TRBJ1-2 and V is TRBV19; perhaps TRBD1 as D (5 bases). Trimming removed 5 bases from V and 2 bases from J, with 9 bases in between. Per the germline V gene, CDR1 is LNHDA and CDR2 is SQIVND (reference sequence). This CDR3 spans 13 amino acids.

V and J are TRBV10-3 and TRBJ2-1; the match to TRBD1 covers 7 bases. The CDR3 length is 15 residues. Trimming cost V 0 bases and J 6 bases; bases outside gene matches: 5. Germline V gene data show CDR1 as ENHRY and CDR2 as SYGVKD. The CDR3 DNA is TGTGCCATCAGTGAGTCGCGACAGGGCGGCAATGAGCAGTTCTTC. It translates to CAISESRQGGNEQFF.

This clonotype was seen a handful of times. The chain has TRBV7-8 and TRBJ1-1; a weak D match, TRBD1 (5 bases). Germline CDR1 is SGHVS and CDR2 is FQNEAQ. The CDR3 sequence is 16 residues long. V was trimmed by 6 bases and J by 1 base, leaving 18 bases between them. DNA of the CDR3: TGTGCCAGCAGTACTTCACCGGGACGGAAGAACACTGAAGCTTTCTTT. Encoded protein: CASSTSPGRKNTEAFF.

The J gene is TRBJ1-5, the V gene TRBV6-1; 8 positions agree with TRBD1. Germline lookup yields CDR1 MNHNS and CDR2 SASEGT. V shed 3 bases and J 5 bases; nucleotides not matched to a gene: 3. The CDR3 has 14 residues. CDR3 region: CASSDQGAYQPQHF. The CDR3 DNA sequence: TGTGCCAGCAGTGATCAGGGGGCGTATCAGCCCCAGCATTTT.

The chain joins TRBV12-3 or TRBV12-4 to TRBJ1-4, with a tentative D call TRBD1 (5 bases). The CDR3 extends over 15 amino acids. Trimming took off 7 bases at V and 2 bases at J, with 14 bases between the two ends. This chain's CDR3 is CASTMTASTNEKLFF. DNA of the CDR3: TGTGCCAGCACCATGACAGCTAGCACTAATGAAAAACTGTTTTTT.

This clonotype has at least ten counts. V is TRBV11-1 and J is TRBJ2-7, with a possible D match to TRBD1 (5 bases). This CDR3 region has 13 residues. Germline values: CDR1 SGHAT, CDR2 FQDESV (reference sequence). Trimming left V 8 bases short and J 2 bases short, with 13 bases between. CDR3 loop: CASAKDRPYEQYF. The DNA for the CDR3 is TGTGCCAGCGCTAAAGACAGACCCTACGAGCAGTACTTC. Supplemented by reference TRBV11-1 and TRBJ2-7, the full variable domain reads EAEVAQSPRYKITEKSQAVAFWCDPISGHATLYWYRQILGQGPELLVQFQDESVVDDSQLPKDRFSAERLKGVDSTLKIQPAELGDSAMYLCASAKDRPYEQYFGPGTRLTVT.

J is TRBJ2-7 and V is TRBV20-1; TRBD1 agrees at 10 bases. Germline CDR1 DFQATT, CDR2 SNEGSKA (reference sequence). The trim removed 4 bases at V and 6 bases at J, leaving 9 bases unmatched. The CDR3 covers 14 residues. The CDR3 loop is CSATPGQGTSEQYF. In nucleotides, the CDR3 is TGCAGTGCTACCCCGGGACAGGGGACCTCCGAGCAGTACTTC.